The 20 T cell receptor beta chains given below trace back to one sample, sequenced in a study of beta chain features in type 1 diabetes (dated by TCRdb to between 2017 and 2018). Summary of the overall study and its limitations: Type 1 diabetes patients showed a moderate but significant shortening of TCRB CDR3 length in all four CD4+ subsets.

Library preparation employed the immunoSEQ multiplex PCR assay. The entire isolated RNA was reverse transcribed using the High Capacity cDNA Reverse Transcription Kit, and thus expressed TCRB transcripts were sequenced. TCRdb carries this immuneACCESS record with in-frame sequences only. Its versions omit some clonotypes, under half of them owing to an unresolved V gene in the studies checked, with the rest unexplained. This sample lists about 52,000 clones; roughly 40% were detected once. The biggest ten clones account for about 1.5% of the sample. No antigen is known for these receptors. The specimen sequenced was Tregs from blood. The sample's cell subset or site, from its label and the paper: regulatory CD4+ T cells. The receptors originated from a man aged 30-40 years with type 1 diabetes.

This clone was detected many times. The V gene is TRBV4-1, the J gene TRBJ2-3; 11 bases are a match to TRBD2. CDR1 and CDR2 (germline): MGHRA, YSYEKL. V was clipped by 1 base and J by 5 bases; unmatched bases: 8. This CDR3 contains 17 residues. CDR3 bases: TGCGCCAGCAGCCAAGGAAGCCTAGCGGGAGGCGGAGATACGCAGTATTTT. It is translated as CASSQGSLAGGGDTQYF.

V is TRBV6-1 and J is TRBJ1-4; 7 nucleotides agree with TRBD1. The CDR3 covers 13 residues. Losses at the gene ends were 5 bases for V and 10 bases for J; bases not matched to a gene: 7. The germline V gene encodes CDR1 MNHNS and CDR2 SASEGT. DNA of the CDR3: TGTGCCAGCAGTCGGTCGTCAGGGGGAAAACTGTTTTTT. This sequence encodes CASSRSSGGKLFF.

This chain links TRBV25-1 with TRBJ1-2; no reliable D call. Germline V gives CDR1 MGHDK, CDR2 SYGVNS. Trimming cost V 4 bases and J 2 bases, with 8 bases left between them. This CDR3 region has 13 residues. As DNA, the CDR3 is TGTGCCAGCAGTGGACCCAGGAACTATGGCTACACCTTC. Translating it yields CASSGPRNYGYTF.

The chain links TRBV11-2 to TRBJ2-1, with 8 bases aligning to TRBD2. The V and J ends lost 2 bases and 3 bases, in that order; junction bases with no gene match: 3. The CDR3 has 15 amino acids. CDR1 is SGHAT, CDR2 FQNNGV, per germline. The CDR3 is CASSLTREGYNEQFF. In DNA form, the CDR3 reads TGTGCCAGCAGCTTAACCCGGGAGGGCTACAATGAGCAGTTCTTC.

This clone came up a few times. This chain connects TRBV30 to TRBJ2-1; perhaps TRBD2 as D (5 bases). This CDR3 contains 14 residues. Trimming removed 4 bases from V and 8 bases from J, with 18 bases in between. CDR1 and CDR2 (germline): GTSNPN, SVGIG (reference sequence). The chain's CDR3 is CAWTIQSGGDEQFF. CDR3 DNA sequence: TGTGCCTGGACCATCCAAAGCGGCGGCGATGAGCAGTTCTTC.

V usage is TRBV18 and J usage is TRBJ2-3, with 9 positions matching TRBD1. CDR1 is KGHSH and CDR2 is LQKENI in the germline V gene. This CDR3 contains 14 residues. J lost 6 bases, V lost 2 bases, and 3 bases had no gene match. The CDR3 reads CASSPGTGSDTQYF. CDR3 in DNA: TGTGCCAGCTCACCAGGGACAGGGTCTGATACGCAGTATTTT.

This clone showed up just a few times. J is TRBJ2-1 and V is TRBV7-2, with D possibly matching TRBD2 (5 bases). The germline V and J ends were trimmed by 5 bases and 0 bases, with 11 bases remaining between them. CDR3 length equals 15 residues. The germline V gene has CDR1 SGHTA and CDR2 FQGNSA. The CDR3: CASSAGVSSYNEQFF. CDR3 DNA sequence: TGTGCCAGCAGCGCCGGGGTGAGCTCCTACAATGAGCAGTTCTTC.

The chain employs TRBV20-1 and TRBJ2-3, with D unclear. This CDR3 region has 11 residues. V was pared by 2 bases and J by 6 bases, with 6 bases between. CDR1 is DFQATT and CDR2 is SNEGSKA in the germline V gene (reference sequence). The CDR3 region is CSARLADTQYF. The CDR3, as DNA: TGCAGTGCTAGATTGGCCGATACGCAGTATTTT.

Of note for this clone: This specimen includes other DNA sequences encoding the same CDR3. This chain links TRBV2 with TRBJ1-1; D not certain. Germline loops: CDR1 SNHLY, CDR2 FYNNEI. V dropped 4 bases and J dropped 1 base, with 10 bases sitting between them. This CDR3 comprises 14 residues. The CDR3 DNA reads as TGTGCCAGCAGTGTTGAGGGAACGAACACTGAAGCTTTCTTT. Protein sequence: CASSVEGTNTEAFF. Full variable domain (rest looked up from reference TRBV2 and TRBJ1-1): EPEVTQTPSHQVTQMGQEVILRCVPISNHLYFYWYRQILGQKVEFLVSFYNNEISEKSEIFDDQFSVERPDGSNFTLKIRSTKLEDSAMYFCASSVEGTNTEAFFGQGTRLTVV.

The table lists this clone with a few counts. The chain has TRBV6-1 and TRBJ2-7, with D maybe TRBD1 (6 bases). Trimming took 2 bases from V and 0 from J, leaving 11 bases between them. Per the germline V gene, CDR1 is MNHNS and CDR2 is SASEGT. This CDR3 region has 15 residues. The CDR3 loop reads CASSEMQGHSYEQYF. CDR3 bases: TGTGCCAGCAGTGAAATGCAGGGGCACTCCTACGAGCAGTACTTC.

In this sample, this clone turned up once. This chain uses TRBV7-5 with TRBJ2-3; the D call of TRBD1 is as the table states it, not checked on the DNA. TRBV7-5 is designated a pseudogene. The CDR3 is 13 amino acids. The CDR3, as DNA: TGTGCCAGCAGTTCTTTTTACACAGATACGCAGTATTTT. Translation: CASSSFYTDTQYF.

A few counts support this clone. The V and J genes are TRBV7-9 and TRBJ2-5, with a tentative D call TRBD1 (6 bases). Germline-derived CDR1 and CDR2 are SEHNR and FQNEAQ (reference sequence). The CDR3 extends over 13 amino acids. V lost 1 base, J lost 4 bases, and 7 bases lay in between. The chain's CDR3 is CASSLGTAETQYF. CDR3 DNA: TGTGCCAGCAGCTTAGGGACAGCAGAGACCCAGTACTTC.

There are a few counts of this clone. This chain connects TRBV5-6 to TRBJ2-2, with D hard to call. Germline loops: CDR1 SGHDT, CDR2 YYEEEE. The CDR3 contains 15 residues. The germline V and J ends were trimmed by 1 base and 3 bases, with 10 bases remaining between them. CDR3 nucleotide sequence: TGTGCCAGCAGCTTGATGAGCCCTTACACCGGGGAGCTGTTTTTT. This gives the protein CASSLMSPYTGELFF.

The rearrangement links TRBV4-2 to TRBJ1-5; D perhaps matches TRBD1 (6 bases). Germline assignment: CDR1 LGHNA and CDR2 YNFKEQ. V was cut by 1 base and J by 7 bases, with 20 bases left in between. The CDR3 consists of 17 residues. CDR3 loop: CASSQGAGGASRQPQHF. DNA of the CDR3: TGTGCCAGCAGCCAAGGCGCTGGGGGGGCTTCAAGACAGCCCCAGCATTTT.

This clone was detected a few times. The chain combines TRBV5-1 with TRBJ2-7; a possible D gene is TRBD1 (6 bases). The CDR3 is made up of 15 amino acids. V was shortened by 1 base and J by 3 bases, with 14 bases between the two germline ends. Per the germline V gene, CDR1 is SGHRS and CDR2 is YFSETQ. The CDR3 DNA is TGCGCCAGCAGCTTGAATGGACAGAACCTCTACGAGCAGTACTTC. It codes for CASSLNGQNLYEQYF.

The chain couples TRBV7-3 to TRBJ2-1; D may be TRBD2 (6 bases). CDR3 length: 15 amino acids. With 0 bases removed from V and 6 bases from J, the gap between germline ends came to 12 bases. Per germline, CDR1 SGHTA and CDR2 FQGTGA. The CDR3 DNA sequence: TGTGCCAGCAGCTTAACGGGGGGTAGGCCCAATGAGCAGTTCTTC. This gives the protein CASSLTGGRPNEQFF.

This clone has only a few counts. The V gene is TRBV7-2, the J gene TRBJ2-5; 9 bases agree with TRBD1. The end of the DNA is better explained by TRBJ2-7, so the J call may be wrong. Germline assignment: CDR1 SGHTA and CDR2 FQGNSA. The CDR3 runs 15 residues. CDR3 protein: CASSPGTGFSYEQYF. In nucleotides, the CDR3 is TGTGCCAGCAGCCCCGGGACAGGGTTCTCCTACGAGCAGTACTTC.

The V gene is TRBV10-3, the J gene TRBJ2-1, with 10 positions matching TRBD2. The trim removed 6 bases at V and 4 bases at J, leaving 3 bases unmatched. This CDR3 spans 14 amino acids. Germline-derived CDR1 and CDR2 are ENHRY and SYGVKD. The CDR3, as DNA: TGTGCCATCAGCCAGCGGGAGGGGTACAATGAGCAGTTCTTC. This translates into CAISQREGYNEQFF.

V is TRBV7-2 and J is TRBJ1-4; 7 bases match TRBD1. V lost 4 bases and J lost 6; bases outside the gene matches: 5. The CDR3 spans 14 residues. From germline, CDR1 is SGHTA and CDR2 FQGNSA. In DNA, the CDR3 is TGTGCCAGCAGCTCGGGCCAGGGGGATGAAAAACTGTTTTTT. As protein: CASSSGQGDEKLFF.

This clone turned up a few times. The chain links TRBV10-3 to TRBJ2-7, with 9 positions matching TRBD1. In germline, CDR1 is ENHRY, CDR2 SYGVKD. This CDR3 is 17 amino acids long. V shed 0 bases, J shed 4 bases, and the junction held 10 bases outside the gene matches. CDR3 amino acids: CAISESTGTGSGYEQYF. CDR3 bases: TGTGCCATCAGTGAGTCGACAGGGACAGGGTCTGGATACGAGCAGTACTTC.